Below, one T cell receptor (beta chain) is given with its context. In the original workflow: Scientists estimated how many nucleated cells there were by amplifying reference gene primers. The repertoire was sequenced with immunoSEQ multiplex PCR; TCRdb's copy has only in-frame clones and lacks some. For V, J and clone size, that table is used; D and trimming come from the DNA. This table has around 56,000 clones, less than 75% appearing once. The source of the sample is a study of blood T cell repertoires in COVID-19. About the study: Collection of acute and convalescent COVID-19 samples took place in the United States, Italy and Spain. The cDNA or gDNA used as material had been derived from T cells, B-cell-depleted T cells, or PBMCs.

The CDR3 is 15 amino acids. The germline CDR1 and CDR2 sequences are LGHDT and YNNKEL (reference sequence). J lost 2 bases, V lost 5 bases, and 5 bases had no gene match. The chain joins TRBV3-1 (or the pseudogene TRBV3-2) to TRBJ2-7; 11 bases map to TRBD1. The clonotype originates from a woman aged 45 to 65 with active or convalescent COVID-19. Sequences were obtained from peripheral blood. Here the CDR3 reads CASSAGTGGTYEQYF. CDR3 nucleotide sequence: TGTGCCAGCAGCGCCGGGACAGGGGGAACCTACGAGCAGTACTTC.